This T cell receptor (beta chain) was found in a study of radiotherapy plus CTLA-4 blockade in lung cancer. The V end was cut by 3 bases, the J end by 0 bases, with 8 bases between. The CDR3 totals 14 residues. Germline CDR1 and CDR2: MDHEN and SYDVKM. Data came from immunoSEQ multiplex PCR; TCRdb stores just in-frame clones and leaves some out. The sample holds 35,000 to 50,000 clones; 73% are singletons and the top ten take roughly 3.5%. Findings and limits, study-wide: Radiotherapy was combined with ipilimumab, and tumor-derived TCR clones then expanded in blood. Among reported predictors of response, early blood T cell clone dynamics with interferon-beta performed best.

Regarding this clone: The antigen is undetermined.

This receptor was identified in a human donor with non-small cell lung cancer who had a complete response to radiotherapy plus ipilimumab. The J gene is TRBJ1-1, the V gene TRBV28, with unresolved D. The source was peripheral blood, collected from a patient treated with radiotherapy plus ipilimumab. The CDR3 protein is CASSLSGLNTEAFF. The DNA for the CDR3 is TGTGCCAGCAGTTTGTCAGGCCTGAACACTGAAGCTTTCTTT.